This TCR beta chain stems from a study of blood T cell repertoires in COVID-19. Study information: Sites across the United States, Italy and Spain contributed samples from acute and convalescent COVID-19. The cDNA or gDNA used as material had been derived from T cells, B-cell-depleted T cells, or PBMCs.

Generated by immunoSEQ multiplex PCR, the TCRdb table keeps only in-frame clones and is missing some. Altogether about 140,000 clones are present, 85% to 90% being singletons, with the ten largest covering over 1.5%. The germline V gene has CDR1 GTSNPN and CDR2 SVGIG (reference sequence). The CDR3 runs 12 residues. The V and J ends lost 3 bases and 8 bases respectively, with 13 bases between them. The sequence was collected from a woman aged 55-70 years with acute or convalescent COVID-19. The specimen sequenced was peripheral blood. The chain is built from TRBV30 and TRBJ1-2, with D possibly TRBD1 on 5 matching bases. The CDR3 DNA is TGTGCCTGGAGCCAGGGAGGCCGGGGCTACACCTTC. Its translation is CAWSQGGRGYTF.